This T cell receptor (beta chain) was recorded in a study of cytomegalovirus exposure and HLA in healthy donors. The study ran its PCR with 60 Vbeta and 13 Jbeta primers. TCRdb keeps only in-frame clones here, not all; method: immunoSEQ multiplex PCR. The data show 97,000 or so clones, around 78% seen once. Germline V gene lookup returns CDR1 MNHEY and CDR2 SVGAGI. This CDR3 comprises 15 residues. The genes are TRBV6-5 and TRBJ2-5, with 12 bases matching TRBD2. With the DNA end fitting TRBJ2-7 better, the J assignment may be wrong. The TCR sequence derives from a middle-aged man in good health and CMV-seronegative. Input material: PBMCs. In DNA form, the CDR3 reads TGTGCCAGCAGTTCCCGACTAGCGGGGGCCTACGAGCAGTACTTC. Translating gives CASSSRLAGAYEQYF.